This record covers a single T cell receptor (beta chain). As yet, its antigen is unknown. Clones were read by immunoSEQ multiplex PCR, and TCRdb kept only the in-frame ones, dropping some. The profile covers about 89,000 clones, with approximately 86% appearing a single time and more than 5% taken by the ten largest. Second-dose intervals of approximately 4 or approximately 12 weeks were pooled. The entry originates in a study of T cell responses to AZD1222 COVID-19 vaccine. Study findings and constraints: At 160-218 and 743-854, vaccine-associated CD4 TCRs were dominant, and they spanned spike. Spike-specific TCR breadth and depth both grew after two AZD1222 doses.

This CDR3 has 13 amino acids. The germline CDR1 and CDR2 sequences are SNHLY and FYNNEI. V was clipped by 2 bases and J by 1 base, with 3 bases between them. The origin of this receptor is an adult who received the AZD1222 COVID-19 vaccine. The sequences come from peripheral blood, collected 28 days after the second AZD1222 dose. The chain joins TRBV2 to TRBJ1-5; D remains ambiguous. For the CDR3, the DNA is TGTGCCAGCAGTGAAATGAGCAATCAGCCCCAGCATTTT. This sequence encodes CASSEMSNQPQHF.